This entry describes one T cell receptor beta chain. Its antigen is unknown. Data came from immunoSEQ multiplex PCR; TCRdb stores just in-frame clones and leaves some out. Of some 2.3 million clones listed, 85% to 95% were seen once; the top ten hold roughly 0.36%. With 5 bases removed from V and 5 bases from J, the gap between germline ends came to 16 bases. From germline, CDR1 is SGHRS and CDR2 YFSETQ. This CDR3 is built from 14 residues. This sample was taken from a study of shared clonotypes between healthy human individuals. Regarding the study as a whole: The sharing of around 5% of naive CD4 clonotypes was seen across a few donors. Since donors were few, the genetic and exposure-history diversity represented was limited.

The sample taken for sequencing was naive CD4+ T cells from PBMCs. Noted subset: CD45RA+ positively selected. The sequence came from a man between 18 and 29 years old in good health. Some clones in this sample may be carry-over from other donors' samples. The chain has TRBV5-1 and TRBJ2-5; tentative D call: TRBD2 (5 bases). CDR3 coding DNA: TGCGCCAGCAGTCCCCCGGGGAGTTTGGAGACCCAGTACTTC. Amino acid sequence: CASSPPGSLETQYF.